Reported below is one T cell receptor (beta chain). This sample was taken from a study of blood T cell repertoires in COVID-19. Here immunoSEQ multiplex PCR was the method, and the copy in TCRdb shows in-frame clones only, minus some. This sample carries about 310,000 clones, around 86% of them seen once, and the ten largest clones take 1%. After removal of 5 bases from V and 6 bases from J, the junction contained 8 bases not matched to a gene. From germline, CDR1 is SGHRS and CDR2 YFSETQ. The length of the CDR3 is 15 residues. The specimen was peripheral blood. This chain links TRBV5-1 with TRBJ2-2, with TRBD2 identical over 9 bases. The source is a man aged 50 or older with active or convalescent COVID-19. DNA for the CDR3: TGCGCCAGCAGTCTGCCTAGCGGGATGTCCGGGGAGCTGTTTTTT. As protein: CASSLPSGMSGELFF.